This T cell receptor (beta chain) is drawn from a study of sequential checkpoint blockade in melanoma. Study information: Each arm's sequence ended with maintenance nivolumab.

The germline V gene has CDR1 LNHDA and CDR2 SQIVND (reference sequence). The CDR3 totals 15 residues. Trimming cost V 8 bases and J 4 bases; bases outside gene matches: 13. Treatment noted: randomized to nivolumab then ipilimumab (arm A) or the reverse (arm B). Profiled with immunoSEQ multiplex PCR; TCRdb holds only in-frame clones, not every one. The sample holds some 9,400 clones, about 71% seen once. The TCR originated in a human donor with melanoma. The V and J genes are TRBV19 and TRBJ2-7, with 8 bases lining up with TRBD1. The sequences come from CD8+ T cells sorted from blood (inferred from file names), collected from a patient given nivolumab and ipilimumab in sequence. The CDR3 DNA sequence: TGTGCCAGTCGGCTAAAGGACAGGGCCTTTTACGAGCAGTACTTC. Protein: CASRLKDRAFYEQYF. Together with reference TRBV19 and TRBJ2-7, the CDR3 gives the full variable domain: DGGITQSPKYLFRKEGQNVTLSCEQNLNHDAMYWYRQDPGQGLRLIYYSQIVNDFQKGDIAEGYSVSREKKESFPLTVTSAQKNPTAFYLCASRLKDRAFYEQYFGPGTRLTVT.